This T cell receptor beta chain was obtained from a study of spatial heterogeneity in lung cancer. Study summary: Raw-read counts averaged over ten per unique TCR and UMI combination.

Time point given: sample taken at primary tumor resection. Whole RNA came from tumor, nontumor lung or frozen PBMC and was sequenced without being sorted. Samples were donated by 72 untreated early-stage non-small cell lung cancer patients. Broader study findings: Follow-up blood showed ubiquitous expanded tumor TCRs less than blood at resection did.

Every TCR cDNA molecule bore its own unique molecular identifier. TCRdb processed the 5' RACE reads anew with MiXCR; each CDR3 protein has one entry. The sample contains fewer than 20,000 distinct CDR3 sequences, about a fifth of which appear only once. This clonotype was detected ten times or more. What it binds is unknown. Trimming removed 6 bases from V and 11 bases from J, with 22 bases in between. This CDR3 region has 14 residues. CDR1 and CDR2 (germline): MNHEY, SVGEGT. The chain links TRBV6-2 or TRBV6-3 to TRBJ1-1, with D perhaps matching TRBD1 (5 bases). The material sequenced was PBMCs, taken at surgery. This TCR came from a female donor with early-stage non-small cell lung cancer. The CDR3 DNA reads TGTGCCAGCAGACGCTACGGGACTGCACAGAAGGCTTTCTTT. This gives the protein CASRRYGTAQKAFF.